Listed below are T cell receptor beta chains from one sample, sequenced in a study of technical replicates of blood from several donors. Generated by immunoSEQ multiplex PCR, the TCRdb table keeps only in-frame clones and is missing some. This sample has approximately 51,000 clones; 80% to 95% occur once, and the top ten carry 4.2%. Source material: PBMCs. The receptor source for this set is a human donor in good health. Some clones in this sample may be carry-over from other donors' samples. The CDR3 runs from the conserved cysteine through the conserved F or W. A D gene is named only where the DNA matches it firmly. Clone sizes are given selectively: once, few, many, or a class where the clone is expanded.

CDR3aa,CDR3nt,j_gene,v_gene,abundance,d_gene
CAWSVLAGRDTQYF,TGTGCCTGGAGTGTGCTAGCGGGAAGGGATACGCAGTATTTT,TRBJ2-3,TRBV30,-,TRBD2
CASRTGSYGYTF,TGTGCCTCGAGGACAGGGTCTTATGGCTACACCTTC,TRBJ1-2,TRBV10-3,-,TRBD1
CASSQETGGSDTQYF,TGTGCCAGCAGCCAAGAAACGGGGGGTTCAGATACGCAGTATTTT,TRBJ2-3,TRBV4-2,-,TRBD2
CASSFTGAPGEAFF,TGCGCCAGCAGCTTCACAGGAGCTCCCGGAGAAGCTTTCTTT,TRBJ1-1,TRBV5-1,-,-
CAWNRLSEQFF,TGTGCCTGGAATCGCCTTAGTGAGCAGTTCTTC,TRBJ2-1,TRBV30,-,-
CASSPRGGTNQPQHF,TGTGCCAGTAGTCCCCGGGGGGGGACCAATCAGCCCCAGCATTTT,TRBJ1-5,TRBV19,-,-
CASSRTAEAEAFF,TGTGCCAGCAGCCGGACAGCCGAGGCTGAAGCTTTCTTT,TRBJ1-1,TRBV2,-,-
CASSFSSTDTQYF,TGCGCCAGCAGCTTCTCGAGCACAGATACGCAGTATTTT,TRBJ2-3,TRBV4-3,-,-
CASSPTGTSRNEQFF,TGTGCCAGCAGCCCGACCGGGACTAGCCGCAATGAGCAGTTCTTC,TRBJ2-1,TRBV6-1,few,TRBD2
CASSLDRGISGQYF,TGTGCCAGCAGCTTAGACAGGGGGATTTCTGGGCAGTACTTC,TRBJ2-7,TRBV7-8,-,TRBD1
CASRGDNSYEQYF,TGTGCCAGCAGAGGGGACAACTCCTACGAGCAGTACTTC,TRBJ2-7,TRBV7-9,-,-
CSVGGSSYNEQFF,TGCAGCGTGGGGGGGAGCTCCTACAATGAGCAGTTCTTC,TRBJ2-1,TRBV29-1,-,TRBD2
CASSLTADTQYF,TGTGCCAGCAGCCTTACAGCAGATACGCAGTATTTT,TRBJ2-3,TRBV7-9,-,-
CASSDGGSANYGYTF,TGTGCCAGTAGTGATGGGGGCAGCGCCAACTATGGCTACACCTTC,TRBJ1-2,TRBV19,-,-
CSVAGQKVTEAFF,TGCAGCGTTGCGGGACAGAAGGTCACTGAAGCTTTCTTT,TRBJ1-1,TRBV29-1,once,TRBD1
CASSQAVRENIQYF,TGTGCCAGCAGCCAAGCGGTCCGAGAAAACATTCAGTACTTC,TRBJ2-4,TRBV4-2,few,-
CARSHRPGNTEAFF,TGTGCCAGAAGCCACCGTCCGGGGAACACTGAAGCTTTCTTT,TRBJ1-1,TRBV5-3,-,-
CASSLYRERVRGYGYTF,TGTGCCAGCAGCTTGTACAGGGAAAGGGTTCGTGGCTATGGCTACACCTTC,TRBJ1-2,TRBV5-6,-,-
CASSLGGGRSTDTQYF,TGTGCCAGCAGCTTAGGAGGGGGCCGGAGCACAGATACGCAGTATTTT,TRBJ2-3,TRBV7-9,-,TRBD1
CASSTIAGGSYNEQFF,TGTGCCAGCAGCACGATAGCGGGGGGCTCCTACAATGAGCAGTTCTTC,TRBJ2-1,TRBV7-6,-,TRBD2
CASSPPADTQYF,TGTGCCAGCTCACCACCAGCGGATACGCAGTATTTT,TRBJ2-3,TRBV18,-,-
CASSPGTSGTTGELFF,TGTGCCAGCAGCCCCGGGACTAGCGGGACCACCGGGGAGCTGTTTTTT,TRBJ2-2,TRBV13,few,TRBD2
CASSPTAKGTNYGYTF,TGCGCCAGCAGCCCCACGGCCAAGGGGACTAACTATGGCTACACCTTC,TRBJ1-2,TRBV5-1,-,-
CASSSTSGRNTGELFF,TGTGCCAGCAGCTCCACTAGCGGGAGGAACACCGGGGAGCTGTTTTTT,TRBJ2-2,TRBV7-9,-,TRBD2
CAWRAGTNEQFF,TGTGCCTGGAGGGCGGGGACCAATGAGCAGTTCTTC,TRBJ2-1,TRBV30,-,-
CASSETGEGGNTIYF,TGTGCCAGCAGTGAAACGGGGGAAGGTGGAAACACCATATATTTT,TRBJ1-3,TRBV2,-,-
CASSESGGRGARDF,TGTGCCAGCAGCGAGAGCGGGGGGCGAGGGGCTAGGGACTTC,TRBJ2-7,TRBV7-8,-,TRBD2
CASSPQGQAVGYTF,TGTGCCAGCTCACCCCAGGGACAGGCGGTGGGCTACACCTTC,TRBJ1-2,TRBV18,-,TRBD1
CASRGRDRTYNEQFF,TGTGCCAGCAGGGGGCGGGACAGGACTTACAATGAGCAGTTCTTC,TRBJ2-1,TRBV7-2,-,TRBD1
CASRTGVKDTQYF,TGCGCCAGCAGGACAGGGGTAAAAGATACGCAGTATTTT,TRBJ2-3,TRBV5-1,once,TRBD1
CASSQGGGQLNTEAFF,TGCGCCAGCAGCCAAGGGGGGGGGCAGTTGAACACTGAAGCTTTCTTT,TRBJ1-1,TRBV4-3,-,-
CASSPGTLPGQYF,TGTGCCAGCAGCCCCGGGACACTTCCAGGGCAGTACTTC,TRBJ2-7,TRBV5-6,-,-
CASSYREYNSPLHF,TGTGCCAGCAGTTACCGAGAGTATAATTCACCCCTCCACTTT,TRBJ1-6,TRBV6-5,-,-
CASSQVSASGANVLTF,TGCGCCAGCAGCCAAGTAAGCGCTTCGGGGGCCAACGTCCTGACTTTC,TRBJ2-6,TRBV4-3,-,-
CASSSREDEQFF,TGTGCCAGCAGCTCACGGGAGGATGAGCAGTTCTTC,TRBJ2-1,TRBV11-3,-,TRBD2
CASSLLSGSGGELFF,TGCGCCAGCAGCCTCCTTAGCGGGAGCGGCGGGGAGCTGTTTTTT,TRBJ2-2,TRBV4-3,once,TRBD2
CASRGAGLYGYTF,TGTGCCAGCAGGGGGGCCGGCCTCTATGGCTACACCTTC,TRBJ1-2,TRBV2,-,-
CSVAEPGQGEETQYF,TGCAGCGTTGCAGAGCCGGGACAGGGGGAAGAGACCCAGTACTTC,TRBJ2-5,TRBV29-1,-,TRBD1
CASRLAGGQGRGSVNTEAFF,TGTGCCAGCAGACTAGCCGGGGGACAGGGCCGGGGTAGTGTGAACACTGAAGCTTTCTTT,TRBJ1-1,TRBV5-4,-,TRBD1
CASSQRAPGTDTQYF,TGCGCCAGCAGCCAGAGGGCACCGGGCACAGATACGCAGTATTTT,TRBJ2-3,TRBV5-1,-,-
CASRGTGDILTNTEAFF,TGTGCCAGCAGAGGGACAGGTGATATACTCACGAACACTGAAGCTTTCTTT,TRBJ1-1,TRBV14,-,TRBD1
CASSLNRGHYEQYF,TGTGCCAGCAGCTTGAACAGGGGTCACTACGAGCAGTACTTC,TRBJ2-7,TRBV13,-,TRBD1
CASSPVERGGRTQYF,TGTGCCAGCAGCCCCGTGGAGCGGGGGGGTCGGACCCAGTACTTC,TRBJ2-5,TRBV11-2,-,TRBD2
CAGGGGGEQFF,TGTGCCGGGGGAGGTGGCGGAGAGCAGTTCTTC,TRBJ2-1,TRBV2,once,-
CAWSVGETQYF,TGTGCCTGGAGTGTCGGGGAGACCCAGTACTTC,TRBJ2-5,TRBV30,-,-
CASSRDSRSEAFF,TGTGCCAGCTCACGGGACAGTCGGAGTGAAGCTTTCTTT,TRBJ1-1,TRBV18,-,TRBD1